This T cell receptor (beta chain) was recorded in a study of identical twins. TCRdb analysed the 5' RACE reads with MiXCR anew, one entry per CDR3 protein. The sample holds 700,000 or so distinct CDR3 sequences, around 20% seen once. CDR1 and CDR2 (germline): DFQATT, SNEGSKA (reference sequence). After removal of 4 bases from V and 8 bases from J, the junction contained 8 bases not matched to a gene. CDR3 length equals 14 residues. This clonotype has just a few counts. Its antigen is not known. Study results and caveats: The conclusions drew on cross-sectional statistical analysis instead of tracking the same donors.

The same sample was also studied in work on T cells expressing NK-cell markers. That investigation notes: Dominant NKG2C+ clonotype frequencies of roughly 1.0-7.5% of CD8+ T cells were measured in roughly 6 donors.

The chain recombines TRBV20-1 with TRBJ1-6, with 7 bases that match TRBD1. This TCR was recovered from a woman under 30 in good health. What was sequenced was PBMCs. The CDR3 region is CSAIRQGRDSPLHF. CDR3 nucleotides: TGCAGTGCTATAAGACAGGGTCGGGATTCACCCCTCCACTTT.